This T cell receptor (beta chain) was retrieved from a study of shared clonotypes between healthy human individuals. Broader study findings: In having few donors, the study represented limited genetic and exposure-history diversity. The study sampled only blood, and tissue repertoires likely differ.

Of note for this clone: Its antigen is currently unknown.

Libraries were prepared by immunoSEQ multiplex PCR; TCRdb keeps only in-frame clonotypes and omits some of them. This table holds 1,400,000 or so clones, approximately 98.5% found once. This clonotype was sampled from a man between 25 and 39 years old in good health. The sequenced sample consisted of naive CD4+ T cells sorted from blood. Subset indicated: CD45RA+ positively selected.

The CDR3 region has the DNA TGTGCCAGCAGCTCAACCTCCATCGGCTACACCTTC. Its protein is CASSSTSIGYTF. The chain employs TRBV7-8 and TRBJ1-2; no firm D call. CDR1 is SGHVS, CDR2 FQNEAQ, per germline. Trimming took 4 bases from V and 8 from J, leaving 11 bases between them. The CDR3 covers 12 residues. The complete variable domain, with remaining parts taken from reference TRBV7-8 and TRBJ1-2, reads GAGVSQSPRYKVAKRGQDVALRCDPISGHVSLFWYQQALGQGPEFLTYFQNEAQLDKSGLPSDRFFAERPEGSVSTLKIQRTQQEDSAVYLCASSSTSIGYTFGSGTRLTVV.